One sample yielded the 12 T cell receptor beta chains listed below, sequenced in a study of shared T cell receptors in the human thymus. Repertoires were generated with immunoSEQ multiplex PCR, while TCRdb's copy carries only in-frame clones and drops some. The sample lists over 450,000 clones; around 78% were seen once. The same data also went into a second study, on human thymus T cells.

The sample taken for sequencing was thymocytes. These TCRs come from a boy younger than two with a congenital heart defect.

V and J are TRBV4-3 and TRBJ2-3; TRBD2 aligns across 8 bases. The CDR3 contains 17 residues. Trimming removed 6 bases from V and 7 bases from J; junction bases left unmatched: 18. Germline V lookup: CDR1 LGHNA, CDR2 YSLEER. The CDR3 nucleotides are TGCGCCAGCAGTCCGGACCCGGGACTAGAGGGGATTCATACGCAGTATTTT. This gives the protein CASSPDPGLEGIHTQYF.

The chain has TRBV30 and TRBJ1-2; 7 bases map to TRBD1. From germline, CDR1 is GTSNPN and CDR2 SVGIG (reference sequence). With 4 bases clipped from V and 0 bases from J, the junction kept 2 bases outside the gene matches. This CDR3 region has 13 residues. The CDR3 loop is CAWNQGANYGYTF. The CDR3, as DNA: TGTGCCTGGAATCAGGGGGCTAACTATGGCTACACCTTC. Complete variable domain (other parts from reference TRBV30 and TRBJ1-2): SQTIHQWPATLVQPVGSPLSLECTVEGTSNPNLYWYRQAAGRGLQLLFYSVGIGQISSEVPQNLSASRPQDRQFILSSKKLLLSDSGFYLCAWNQGANYGYTFGSGTRLTVV.

The chain uses TRBV28 and TRBJ2-7; D might be TRBD2 (6 bases). V was clipped by 4 bases and J by 6 bases, with 19 bases between them. The CDR3 has 15 amino acids. From germline, CDR1 is MDHEN and CDR2 SYDVKM. The CDR3 DNA reads as TGTGCCAGCAGTTCCTCGGGGGAGCGGTCCGGCGAGCAGTACTTC. As protein: CASSSSGERSGEQYF.

The chain has TRBV29-1 and TRBJ1-3; 7 nucleotides align to TRBD1. Germline V gene data show CDR1 as SQVTM and CDR2 as ANQGSEA. The junction had 9 bases not matched to a gene; V was cut back by 5 bases and J by 2 bases. There are 15 residues in the CDR3. The CDR3 DNA reads TGCAGCGTTCAGACCGACAGGGTTACTGGAAACACCATATATTTT. It yields the protein CSVQTDRVTGNTIYF.

This chain uses TRBV30 with TRBJ1-4; D is possibly TRBD1 (6 bases). This CDR3 region has 13 residues. With 2 bases removed from V and 7 bases from J, the gap between germline ends came to 11 bases. CDR1 GTSNPN and CDR2 SVGIG come from the germline V gene (reference sequence). CDR3 amino acids: CAWSQGMGEKLFF. Written as DNA, the CDR3 is TGTGCCTGGAGTCAGGGGATGGGTGAAAAACTGTTTTTT.

The chain couples TRBV2 to TRBJ2-1; 7 bases match TRBD2. J gave up 8 bases and V 6 bases, and 4 bases lay outside the gene matches. This CDR3 spans 12 amino acids. Germline V gene data show CDR1 as SNHLY and CDR2 as FYNNEI. CDR3 sequence: CASRETSYEQFF. CDR3 DNA: TGTGCCAGCAGGGAGACTAGCTATGAGCAGTTCTTC.

The V and J genes are TRBV28 and TRBJ2-7; D is possibly TRBD1 (6 bases). CDR1 is MDHEN, CDR2 SYDVKM, per germline. The CDR3 is 15 amino acids. Trimming pared 3 bases from V and 7 bases from J, leaving 19 bases between. Here the CDR3 reads CASSLSDSRTEEQYF. Written as DNA, the CDR3 is TGTGCCAGCAGTTTGTCGGACAGTCGGACGGAGGAGCAGTACTTC.

The V and J genes are TRBV4-1 and TRBJ2-1; tentatively, D is TRBD2 (5 bases). The CDR3 is 15 residues long. Germline V lookup: CDR1 MGHRA, CDR2 YSYEKL. The V and J ends lost 2 bases and 2 bases respectively, with 10 bases between them. The CDR3 spells CASSQLAEPYNEQFF. The CDR3 region has the DNA TGCGCCAGCAGCCAACTAGCAGAACCCTACAATGAGCAGTTCTTC.

The chain employs TRBV11-3 and TRBJ2-5, with a tentative D call TRBD1 (6 bases). The ends were cut back, 4 bases at V and 0 bases at J, with 9 bases in the middle. The V gene's germline CDR1 is SGHNT and CDR2 YENEEA. The CDR3 is 14 amino acids. The CDR3 region has the DNA TGTGCCAGCAGCTACACAGGGTACCAAGAGACCCAGTACTTC. Protein sequence: CASSYTGYQETQYF.

The V gene is TRBV5-1, the J gene TRBJ2-5, with TRBD2 matching over 10 bases. The CDR3 is 14 amino acids. Per germline, CDR1 SGHRS and CDR2 YFSETQ. Germline trimming cut 4 bases from V and 4 bases from J; bases unmatched to any gene: 4. CDR3 sequence reads: CASSRTSGRETQYF. The CDR3 coding sequence is TGCGCCAGCAGCCGGACTAGCGGACGAGAGACCCAGTACTTC.

V and J are TRBV10-1 and TRBJ1-1; tentative D call: TRBD1 (6 bases). The CDR3 is 13 residues long. In germline, CDR1 is WNHNN, CDR2 SYGVQD (reference sequence). Trimming took 6 bases from V and 2 from J, leaving 10 bases between them. The CDR3 reads CASRNRVNTEAFF. CDR3 nucleotides: TGCGCCAGCAGGAACAGGGTTAACACTGAAGCTTTCTTT.

This clone was seen a few times. The chain carries TRBV7-2 and TRBJ2-5; possible D gene TRBD1, 7 bases. V lost 5 bases, J lost 1 base, and 20 bases lay in between. The CDR3 sequence is 17 residues long. Germline CDR1 is SGHTA and CDR2 is FQGNSA. This CDR3 reads CASSGGGMTGFQETQYF. The CDR3 DNA reads TGTGCCAGCAGCGGAGGGGGGATGACAGGGTTCCAAGAGACCCAGTACTTC.